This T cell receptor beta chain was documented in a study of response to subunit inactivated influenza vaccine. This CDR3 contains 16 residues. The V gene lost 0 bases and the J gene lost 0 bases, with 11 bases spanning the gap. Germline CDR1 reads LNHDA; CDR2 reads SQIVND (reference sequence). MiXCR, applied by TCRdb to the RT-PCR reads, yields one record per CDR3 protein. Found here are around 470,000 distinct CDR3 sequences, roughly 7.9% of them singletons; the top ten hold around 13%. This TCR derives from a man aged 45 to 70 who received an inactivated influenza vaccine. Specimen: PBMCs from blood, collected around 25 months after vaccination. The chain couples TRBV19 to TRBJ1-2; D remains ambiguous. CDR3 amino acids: CASSIDHGVSNYGYTF. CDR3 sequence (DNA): TGTGCCAGTAGTATAGATCATGGGGTTTCTAACTATGGCTACACCTTC.